Listed below are T cell receptor beta chains from one sample, sequenced in a study of cytomegalovirus exposure and HLA in healthy donors. Sequenced by immunoSEQ multiplex PCR; TCRdb stores in-frame clones only, minus some. Counted here are over 100,000 clones, about 80% occurring once; the ten biggest clones make up about 7.7%. Material: PBMCs. These receptors originate from a woman aged 50 to 60 in good health and CMV-seropositive. The CDR3 runs from the conserved cysteine through the conserved F or W. Fields, in order: V gene, clone size, D gene, J gene, CDR3 protein, CDR3 DNA. D genes are given only for firm matches. Not all rows give a size; the values are once, few, many and, for expanded clones, a class.

TRBV19,NA,NA,TRBJ1-4,CASRGGQDNEKLFF,TGTGCCAGTAGAGGGGGACAAGATAATGAAAAACTGTTTTTT
TRBV13,NA,NA,TRBJ2-5,CASSLSGGRETQYF,TGTGCCAGCAGCTTAAGTGGGGGGAGAGAGACCCAGTACTTC
TRBV7-9,once,NA,TRBJ1-2,CASSPTPGGGYTF,TGTGCCAGCAGCCCCACTCCGGGGGGTGGCTACACCTTC
TRBV7-2,once,NA,TRBJ1-2,CASSLGRDNYGYTF,TGTGCCAGCAGCCTCGGGAGGGACAACTATGGCTACACCTTC
TRBV9,NA,TRBD2,TRBJ2-7,CASSETSGTSYEQYF,TGTGCCAGCAGCGAGACTAGCGGGACATCCTACGAGCAGTACTTC
TRBV5-1,few,TRBD1,TRBJ2-7,CASSLGGLPGTGSSEQYF,TGCGCCAGCAGCTTGGGGGGGCTCCCTGGGACAGGCAGCAGCGAGCAGTACTTC
TRBV5-6,NA,NA,TRBJ2-3,CASSLQGMRDTQYF,TGTGCCAGCAGCTTGCAGGGGATGAGAGATACGCAGTATTTT
TRBV15,NA,TRBD2,TRBJ2-2,CATSLSGGADGELFF,TGTGCCACCAGCCTTAGCGGGGGGGCCGACGGGGAGCTGTTTTTT
TRBV18,NA,TRBD2,TRBJ2-3,CASSPRAGGDTQYF,TGTGCCAGCTCACCTAGAGCGGGGGGAGATACGCAGTATTTT
TRBV18,NA,NA,TRBJ2-3,CASSKTASTDTQYF,TGTGCCAGCTCAAAGACAGCTAGCACAGATACGCAGTATTTT